This T cell receptor beta chain is from a study of response to subunit inactivated influenza vaccine. Broader study findings: Few new T cells, the authors suggested, are recruited by each seasonal influenza vaccination.

Points on this clonotype: The antigen remains undetermined.

CDR1 is DFQATT and CDR2 is SNEGSKA in the germline V gene (reference sequence). With V trimmed by 0 bases and J by 0 bases, 9 bases remained unmatched. CDR3 size: 17 residues. TCRdb reanalysed the RT-PCR reads using MiXCR and keeps one entry per CDR3 protein. Among about 800,000 distinct CDR3 sequences listed, 21% were seen once. This chain uses TRBV20-1 with TRBJ2-3; 7 nucleotides line up with TRBD1. The sequence derives from a man aged 45 to 65 who received an inactivated influenza vaccine. The specimen comprised PBMCs from blood, sampled 5 to 6 days after vaccination. The CDR3 loop reads CSARDRDRHTSTDTQYF. The DNA of the CDR3 is TGCAGTGCTAGAGATCGGGACAGACACACTAGCACAGATACGCAGTATTTT.